This T cell receptor (beta chain) originates from a study of blood T cell repertoires in COVID-19. CDR1 is SGHAT, CDR2 FQNNGV, per germline. The ends were cut back, 6 bases at V and 0 bases at J, with 10 bases in the middle. This CDR3 is built from 14 residues. This clone was detected only a few times. Generated by immunoSEQ multiplex PCR, the TCRdb table keeps only in-frame clones and is missing some. The data hold 100,000 or so clones, with 78% observed a single time. The clonotype was recovered from a man in his sixties with active or convalescent COVID-19. The V call is TRBV11-2, the J call TRBJ2-3, with D possibly matching TRBD2 (5 bases). The sequenced sample consisted of peripheral blood. This CDR3 reads CASREDPSTDTQYF. The CDR3 DNA reads as TGTGCCAGCAGGGAGGACCCTAGCACAGATACGCAGTATTTT.